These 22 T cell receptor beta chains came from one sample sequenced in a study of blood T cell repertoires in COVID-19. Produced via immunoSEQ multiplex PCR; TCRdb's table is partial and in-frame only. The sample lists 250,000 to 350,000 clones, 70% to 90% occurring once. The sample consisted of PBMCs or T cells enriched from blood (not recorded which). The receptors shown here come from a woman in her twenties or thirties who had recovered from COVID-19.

The CDR3, as DNA: TGTGCCAGCAGTTTAGGGTCTAGACGTAATTCACCCCTCCACTTT. This gives the protein CASSLGSRRNSPLHF. The chain combines TRBV27 with TRBJ1-6; D uncertain. Germline V gene lookup returns CDR1 MNHEY and CDR2 SMNVEV (reference sequence). V was shortened by 2 bases and J by 6 bases, with 11 bases between the two germline ends. The CDR3 totals 15 residues.

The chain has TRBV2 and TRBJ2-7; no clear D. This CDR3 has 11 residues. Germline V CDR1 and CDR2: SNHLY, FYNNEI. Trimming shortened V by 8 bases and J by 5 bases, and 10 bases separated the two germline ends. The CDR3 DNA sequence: TGTGCCAGCCTCGTCCGAGACGAGCAGTACTTC. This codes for CASLVRDEQYF.

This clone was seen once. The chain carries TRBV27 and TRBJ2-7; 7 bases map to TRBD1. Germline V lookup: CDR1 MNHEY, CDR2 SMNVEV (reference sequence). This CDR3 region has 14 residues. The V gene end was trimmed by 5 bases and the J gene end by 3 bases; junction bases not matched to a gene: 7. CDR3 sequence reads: CASSRQGEYYEQYF. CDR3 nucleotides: TGTGCCAGCAGTCGACAGGGCGAATACTACGAGCAGTACTTC.

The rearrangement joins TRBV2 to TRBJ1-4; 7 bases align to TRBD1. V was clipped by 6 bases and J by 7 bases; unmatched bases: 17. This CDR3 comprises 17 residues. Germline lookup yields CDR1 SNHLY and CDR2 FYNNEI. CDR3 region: CASRGARGREGSEKLFF. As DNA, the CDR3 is TGTGCCAGCAGAGGGGCAAGGGGGCGAGAGGGTAGTGAAAAACTGTTTTTT.

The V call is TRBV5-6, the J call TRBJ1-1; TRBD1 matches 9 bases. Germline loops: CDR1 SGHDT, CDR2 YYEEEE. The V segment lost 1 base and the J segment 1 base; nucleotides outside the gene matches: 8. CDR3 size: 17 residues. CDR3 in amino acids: CASSLRQTGGKNTEAFF. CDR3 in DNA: TGTGCCAGCAGCTTGAGGCAGACAGGGGGAAAGAACACTGAAGCTTTCTTT.

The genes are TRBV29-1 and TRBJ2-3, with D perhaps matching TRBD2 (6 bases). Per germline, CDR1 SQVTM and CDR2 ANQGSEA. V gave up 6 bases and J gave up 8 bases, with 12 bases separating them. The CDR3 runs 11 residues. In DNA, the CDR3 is TGCAGCGTACCGACTAGAGGTACGCAGTATTTT. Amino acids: CSVPTRGTQYF.

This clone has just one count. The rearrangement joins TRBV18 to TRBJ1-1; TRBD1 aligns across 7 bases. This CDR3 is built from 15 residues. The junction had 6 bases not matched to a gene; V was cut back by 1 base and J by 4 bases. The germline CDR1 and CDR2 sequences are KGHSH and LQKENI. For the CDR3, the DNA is TGTGCCAGCTCACCACGCCCAGACAGGGCCACTGAAGCTTTCTTT. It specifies CASSPRPDRATEAFF.

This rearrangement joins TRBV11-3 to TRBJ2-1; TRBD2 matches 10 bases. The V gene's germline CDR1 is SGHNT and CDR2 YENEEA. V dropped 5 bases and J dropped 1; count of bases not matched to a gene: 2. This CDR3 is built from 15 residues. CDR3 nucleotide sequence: TGTGCCAGCAGCCTAGCGGGAGTTTCCTACAATGAGCAGTTCTTC. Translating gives CASSLAGVSYNEQFF. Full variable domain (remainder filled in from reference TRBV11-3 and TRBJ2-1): EAGVVQSPRYKIIEKKQPVAFWCNPISGHNTLYWYLQNLGQGPELLIRYENEEAVDDSQLPKDRFSAERLKGVDSTLKIQPAELGDSAVYLCASSLAGVSYNEQFFGPGTRLTVL.

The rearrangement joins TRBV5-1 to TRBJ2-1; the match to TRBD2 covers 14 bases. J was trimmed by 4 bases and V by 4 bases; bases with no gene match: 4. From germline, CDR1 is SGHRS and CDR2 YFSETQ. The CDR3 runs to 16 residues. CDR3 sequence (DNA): TGCGCCAGCAGCAAGGGACTAGCGGGAGTATACAATGAGCAGTTCTTC. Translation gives CASSKGLAGVYNEQFF.

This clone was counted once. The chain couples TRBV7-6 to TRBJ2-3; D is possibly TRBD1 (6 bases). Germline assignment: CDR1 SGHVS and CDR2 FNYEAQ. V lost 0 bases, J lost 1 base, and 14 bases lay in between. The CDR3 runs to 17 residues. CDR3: CASSLAPGARGTDTQYF. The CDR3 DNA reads TGTGCCAGCAGCTTAGCGCCAGGGGCGAGGGGCACAGATACGCAGTATTTT.

CDR3 DNA sequence: TGTGCCAGCAGCTCCCTGTACCAAGAGACCCAGTACTTC. Translation gives CASSSLYQETQYF. The V and J genes are TRBV5-5 and TRBJ2-5; D is unclear. CDR1 and CDR2 from the germline V gene are SGHKS and YYEKEE (reference sequence). V lost 3 bases and J 0 bases, leaving 6 bases between the germline ends. The CDR3 sequence is 13 residues long.

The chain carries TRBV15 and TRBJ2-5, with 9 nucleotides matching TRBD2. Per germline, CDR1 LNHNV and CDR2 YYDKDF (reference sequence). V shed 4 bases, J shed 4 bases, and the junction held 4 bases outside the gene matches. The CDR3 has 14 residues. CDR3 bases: TGTGCCACCAGCAAGGCGGGAGGGGGAGAGACCCAGTACTTC. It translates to CATSKAGGGETQYF.

This chain's CDR3 is CASSWTAGELFF. CDR3 coding DNA: TGTGCCAGCAGCTGGACAGCTGGGGAGCTGTTTTTT. V gene TRBV7-9 combines with J gene TRBJ2-2, with a tentative D call TRBD1 (6 bases). Trimming removed 4 bases at V and 8 bases at J, with 8 bases between. The CDR3 totals 12 residues. Germline values: CDR1 SEHNR, CDR2 FQNEAQ (reference sequence). The complete variable domain, with remaining parts taken from reference TRBV7-9 and TRBJ2-2, reads DTGVSQNPRHKITKRGQNVTFRCDPISEHNRLYWYRQTLGQGPEFLTYFQNEAQLEKSRLLSDRFSAERPKGSFSTLEIQRTEQGDSAMYLCASSWTAGELFFGEGSRLTVL.

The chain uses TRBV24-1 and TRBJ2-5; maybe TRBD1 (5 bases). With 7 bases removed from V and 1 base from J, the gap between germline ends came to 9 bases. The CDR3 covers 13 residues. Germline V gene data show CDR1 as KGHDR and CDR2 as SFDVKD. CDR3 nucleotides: TGTGCCACCAGGAAAGACAGCCAAGAGACCCAGTACTTC. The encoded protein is CATRKDSQETQYF.

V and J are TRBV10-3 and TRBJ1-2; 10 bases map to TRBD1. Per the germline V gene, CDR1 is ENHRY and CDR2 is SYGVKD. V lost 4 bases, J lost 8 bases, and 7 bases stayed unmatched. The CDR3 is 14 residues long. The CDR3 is CAISGTGTGVGYTF. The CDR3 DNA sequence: TGTGCCATCAGTGGGACCGGGACAGGGGTCGGCTACACCTTC.

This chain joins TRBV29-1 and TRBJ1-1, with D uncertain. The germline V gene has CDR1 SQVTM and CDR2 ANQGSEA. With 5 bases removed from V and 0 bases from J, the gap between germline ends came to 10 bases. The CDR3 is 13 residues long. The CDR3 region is CSVTGNLNTEAFF. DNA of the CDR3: TGCAGCGTTACCGGGAACTTGAACACTGAAGCTTTCTTT. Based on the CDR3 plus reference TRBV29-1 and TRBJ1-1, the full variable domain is SAVISQKPSRDICQRGTSLTIQCQVDSQVTMMFWYRQQPGQSLTLIATANQGSEATYESGFVIDKFPISRPNLTFSTLTVSNMSPEDSSIYLCSVTGNLNTEAFFGQGTRLTVV.

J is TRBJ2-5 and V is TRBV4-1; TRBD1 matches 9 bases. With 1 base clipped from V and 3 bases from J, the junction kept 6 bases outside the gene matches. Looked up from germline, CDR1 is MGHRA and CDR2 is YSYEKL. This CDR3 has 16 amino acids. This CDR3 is CASSQVNRGRKETQYF. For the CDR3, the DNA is TGCGCCAGCAGCCAAGTGAACAGGGGGCGCAAAGAGACCCAGTACTTC.

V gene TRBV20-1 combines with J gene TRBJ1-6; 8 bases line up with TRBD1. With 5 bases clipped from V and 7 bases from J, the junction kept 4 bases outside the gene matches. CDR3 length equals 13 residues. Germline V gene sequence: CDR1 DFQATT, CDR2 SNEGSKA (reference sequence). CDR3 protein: CSARGQGNSPLHF. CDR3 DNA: TGCAGTGCTCGTGGACAGGGAAATTCACCCCTCCACTTT.

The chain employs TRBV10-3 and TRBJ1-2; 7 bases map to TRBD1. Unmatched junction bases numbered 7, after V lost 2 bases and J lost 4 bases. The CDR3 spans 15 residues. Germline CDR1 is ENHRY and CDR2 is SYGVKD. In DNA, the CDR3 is TGTGCCATCAGTGAGAGGGGGACAGCGCTCTATGGCTACACCTTC. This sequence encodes CAISERGTALYGYTF.

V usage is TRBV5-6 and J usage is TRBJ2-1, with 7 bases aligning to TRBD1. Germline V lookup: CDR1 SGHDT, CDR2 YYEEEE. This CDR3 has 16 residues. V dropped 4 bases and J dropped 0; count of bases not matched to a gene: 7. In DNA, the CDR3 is TGTGCCAGCAGCCTTATGACAGGGAGCTCCTACAATGAGCAGTTCTTC. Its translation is CASSLMTGSSYNEQFF.

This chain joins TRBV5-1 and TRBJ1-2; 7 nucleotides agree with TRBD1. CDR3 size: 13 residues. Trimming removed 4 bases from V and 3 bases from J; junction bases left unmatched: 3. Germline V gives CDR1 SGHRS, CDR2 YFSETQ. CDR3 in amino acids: CASSPGQYYGYTF. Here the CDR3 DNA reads TGCGCCAGCAGCCCGGGACAGTACTATGGCTACACCTTC.

The CDR3 DNA follows: TGTGCCAGCCTACTTAACTATGGCTACACCTTC. This translates into CASLLNYGYTF. This rearrangement joins TRBV6-6 to TRBJ1-2; D is undetermined. The CDR3 is 11 residues long. Trimming left V 8 bases short and J 1 base short, with 5 bases between. Germline assignment: CDR1 MNHNY and CDR2 SVGAGI (reference sequence).